These 23 T cell receptor beta chains share one sample of origin, sequenced in a study of blood T cell repertoires in COVID-19. Some clones are missing from TCRdb's copy, which holds only in-frame ones; the method was immunoSEQ multiplex PCR. The sample lists some 90,000 clones, around 92% occurring once. The specimen was peripheral blood. The receptors come from a man aged 50 to 59 with COVID-19, enrolled during active disease.

V and J are TRBV6-5 and TRBJ1-2; TRBD1 aligns across 10 bases. V lost 4 bases, J lost 5 bases, and 10 bases stayed unmatched. Germline V gene data show CDR1 as MNHEY and CDR2 as SVGAGI. CDR3 length equals 16 residues. The CDR3 sequence is CASSSTDRGVGYGYTF. CDR3 coding DNA: TGTGCCAGCAGTTCTACGGACAGGGGGGTAGGATATGGCTACACCTTC.

This chain joins TRBV4-3 and TRBJ1-3, with TRBD1 matching over 7 bases. Germline CDR1 reads LGHNA; CDR2 reads YSLEER. V shed 1 base, J shed 1 base, and the junction held 4 bases outside the gene matches. There are 16 residues in the CDR3. The CDR3 region has the DNA TGCGCCAGCAGCCAAGGGCCAGGGGGGTCTGGAAACACCATATATTTT. Translation gives CASSQGPGGSGNTIYF.

This clone was seen only a few times. The chain joins TRBV2 to TRBJ1-6; 11 bases match TRBD1. V shed 6 bases and J 3 bases; nucleotides not matched to a gene: 1. Germline V gene data show CDR1 as SNHLY and CDR2 as FYNNEI. The CDR3 covers 15 residues. In DNA form, the CDR3 reads TGTGCCAGCAGGGGGACAGGGGGCTATAATTCACCCCTCCACTTT. The encoded protein is CASRGTGGYNSPLHF.

The chain carries TRBV10-3 and TRBJ1-6; 9 positions agree with TRBD1. The CDR3 is 14 residues long. Germline CDR1 ENHRY, CDR2 SYGVKD. Germline trimming cut 7 bases from V and 10 bases from J; bases unmatched to any gene: 8. This CDR3 is CAIKGQGEGSPLHF. DNA for the CDR3: TGTGCCATCAAGGGACAGGGAGAGGGCTCACCCCTCCACTTT.

V and J are TRBV6-1 and TRBJ1-2; 8 bases match TRBD1. Germline CDR1 MNHNS, CDR2 SASEGT. The CDR3 contains 17 residues. With 1 base clipped from V and 0 bases from J, the junction kept 7 bases outside the gene matches. The CDR3 loop is CASSEGTGSFTNYGYTF. DNA for the CDR3: TGTGCCAGCAGTGAAGGGACAGGGTCTTTTACTAACTATGGCTACACCTTC.

The chain couples TRBV2 to TRBJ1-1; D remains unclear. Germline CDR1 SNHLY, CDR2 FYNNEI. The CDR3 is 14 residues long. Trimming shortened V by 2 bases and J by 0 bases, and 7 bases separated the two germline ends. CDR3 loop: CASSEWRLNTEAFF. The CDR3 DNA is TGTGCCAGCAGTGAATGGCGGCTGAACACTGAAGCTTTCTTT.

The chain recombines TRBV5-1 with TRBJ1-2, with 8 bases matching TRBD1. The trim removed 0 bases at V and 7 bases at J, leaving 5 bases unmatched. This CDR3 region has 14 residues. Germline CDR1 reads SGHRS; CDR2 reads YFSETQ. The CDR3 coding sequence is TGCGCCAGCAGCTTGGGACAGGGGATTGGTGGCTACACCTTC. Protein: CASSLGQGIGGYTF.

V usage is TRBV4-3 and J usage is TRBJ1-2; 12 bases fit TRBD1. V was pared by 1 base and J by 5 bases, with 8 bases of the junction left unmatched. From germline, CDR1 is LGHNA and CDR2 YSLEER. The CDR3 contains 17 residues. This CDR3 reads CASSQVSGQGALYGYTF. In DNA form, the CDR3 reads TGCGCCAGCAGCCAAGTTTCGGGACAGGGGGCTTTATATGGCTACACCTTC.

The V gene is TRBV28, the J gene TRBJ1-4, with D unresolved. CDR3 length equals 11 residues. CDR1 and CDR2 from the germline V gene are MDHEN and SYDVKM. The V end lost 7 bases, the J end lost 7 bases, and 7 bases lay between the germline ends. CDR3 coding DNA: TGTGCCAGCACACACCCTGAAAAACTGTTTTTT. Its translation is CASTHPEKLFF.

J is TRBJ1-1 and V is TRBV18; 7 positions agree with TRBD1. The CDR3 is 15 residues long. The germline V gene encodes CDR1 KGHSH and CDR2 LQKENI. With V trimmed by 6 bases and J by 1 base, 8 bases remained unmatched. CDR3 region: CASSLDRAWNTEAFF. CDR3 nucleotide sequence: TGTGCCAGCTCCCTCGACAGGGCCTGGAACACTGAAGCTTTCTTT. The full variable domain, with the rest looked up from reference TRBV18 and TRBJ1-1, is NAGVMQNPRHLVRRRGQEARLRCSPMKGHSHVYWYRQLPEEGLKFMVYLQKENIIDESGMPKERFSAEFPKEGPSILRIQQVVRGDSAAYFCASSLDRAWNTEAFFGQGTRLTVV.

The V call is TRBV9, the J call TRBJ1-1; tentatively, D is TRBD1 (5 bases). Per the germline V gene, CDR1 is SGDLS and CDR2 is YYNGEE. V was trimmed by 4 bases and J by 1 base, leaving 8 bases between them. The length of the CDR3 is 13 residues. CDR3 DNA sequence: TGTGCCAGCAGCACAACAGGGAACACTGAAGCTTTCTTT. This encodes CASSTTGNTEAFF.

CDR3 amino acids: CSVEGLADQETQYF. In DNA form, the CDR3 reads TGCAGCGTTGAAGGACTAGCAGACCAAGAGACCCAGTACTTC. The rearrangement links TRBV29-1 to TRBJ2-5, with 7 bases that match TRBD2. CDR1 and CDR2 from the germline V gene are SQVTM and ANQGSEA. V shed 1 base, J shed 0 bases, and the junction held 2 bases outside the gene matches. This CDR3 contains 14 residues.

The chain carries TRBV7-2 and TRBJ2-1, with a weak D call TRBD2 (5 bases). Germline assignment: CDR1 SGHTA and CDR2 FQGNSA. The CDR3 has 13 residues. The CDR3 sequence is CATGSGAGNEQFF. The CDR3 DNA reads TGTGCAACGGGCAGCGGTGCAGGAAATGAGCAGTTCTTC.

This rearrangement joins TRBV28 to TRBJ1-2; 8 bases are shared with TRBD1. Trimming cost V 3 bases and J 7 bases; bases outside gene matches: 7. The CDR3 extends over 14 amino acids. Germline CDR1 MDHEN, CDR2 SYDVKM. This chain's CDR3 is CASSFHGQGVGYTF. The CDR3 nucleotides are TGTGCCAGCAGTTTCCACGGACAGGGAGTTGGCTACACCTTC.

This chain uses TRBV2 with TRBJ2-5, with 11 bases lining up with TRBD2. CDR3 length: 15 residues. CDR1 and CDR2 from the germline V gene are SNHLY and FYNNEI. V trimming: 5 bases; J trimming: 4 bases; junction bases outside the gene matches: 6. In nucleotides, the CDR3 is TGTGCCAGCAGTTATAGCGGGGGGGCCCGAGAGACCCAGTACTTC. The encoded protein is CASSYSGGARETQYF.

V is TRBV6-5 and J is TRBJ1-1; possible D gene TRBD1, 6 bases. CDR1 and CDR2 (germline): MNHEY, SVGAGI. The V gene lost 4 bases and the J gene lost 1 base, with 7 bases spanning the gap. The CDR3 is made up of 13 amino acids. Here the CDR3 reads CASSLDRNTEAFF. The CDR3 bases are TGTGCCAGCAGTTTGGACAGGAACACTGAAGCTTTCTTT.

This clone was seen a handful of times. The chain joins TRBV28 to TRBJ2-2; TRBD2 might be the D (7 bases). Germline CDR1 reads MDHEN; CDR2 reads SYDVKM. Deletions cut 6 bases from V and 5 bases from J, with 10 bases between. The CDR3 has 13 amino acids. CDR3 in amino acids: CASRGGGTGELFF. The CDR3 coding sequence is TGTGCCAGCAGAGGGGGGGGTACCGGGGAGCTGTTTTTT.

The V and J genes are TRBV20-1 and TRBJ2-7; D is unresolved. CDR1 and CDR2 (germline): DFQATT, SNEGSKA (reference sequence). The length of the CDR3 is 11 residues. Trimming removed 3 bases from V and 3 bases from J, with 6 bases in between. This CDR3 is CSARNIYEQYF. CDR3 DNA sequence: TGCAGTGCTAGGAACATCTACGAGCAGTACTTC.

The genes are TRBV23-1 and TRBJ2-7, with D possibly being TRBD2 (5 bases). TRBV23-1 is recorded as an ORF, its role being uncertain. This CDR3 region has 14 residues. V lost 2 bases to trimming and J lost 1 base, with 9 bases between them. CDR3 DNA: TGCGCCAGCAGTCAAGCATCGGGGTCCTACGAGCAGTACTTC. It codes for CASSQASGSYEQYF.

The table lists this clone with a count of one. V gene TRBV7-9 combines with J gene TRBJ2-2, with 8 nucleotides matching TRBD2. Germline V gene sequence: CDR1 SEHNR, CDR2 FQNEAQ (reference sequence). The V and J ends lost 7 bases and 0 bases, in that order; junction bases with no gene match: 13. The CDR3 runs to 18 residues. CDR3: CASNRQLGGGSNTGELFF. DNA for the CDR3: TGTGCCAGCAACAGACAGTTAGGCGGGGGGTCGAACACCGGGGAGCTGTTTTTT.

This chain uses TRBV28 with TRBJ2-5, with TRBD2 matching 7 bases. CDR3 length: 13 residues. Looked up from germline, CDR1 is MDHEN and CDR2 is SYDVKM. Trimming at V came to 8 bases and at J to 2 bases, leaving 5 bases not matched to a gene. The CDR3 sequence: CASQGGGQETQYF. For the CDR3, the DNA is TGTGCCAGCCAGGGCGGGGGACAAGAGACCCAGTACTTC.

J is TRBJ1-5 and V is TRBV12-3 or TRBV12-4; D perhaps matches TRBD1 (6 bases). Trimming took off 7 bases at V and 2 bases at J, with 9 bases between the two ends. The CDR3 is 13 residues long. The CDR3 region has the DNA TGTGCCAGCACACAGGGCGGCAATCAGCCCCAGCATTTT. Amino acids: CASTQGGNQPQHF.

This clone was seen just once. CDR3 protein: CASSSQTGDNSPLHF. The DNA for the CDR3 is TGTGCCAGTAGTTCCCAAACCGGGGATAATTCACCCCTCCACTTT. The chain links TRBV19 to TRBJ1-6; D remains unclear. Germline values: CDR1 LNHDA, CDR2 SQIVND (reference sequence). This CDR3 spans 15 amino acids. V dropped 5 bases and J dropped 5 bases, with 13 bases sitting between them.